This T cell receptor beta chain was identified in a study of Ad26.COV2.S vaccination and SARS-CoV-2 variants. Study background: Participants got Ad26.COV2.S intramuscularly, once or twice 56 days apart.

Study-wide findings and caveats: Placebo recipients had lower spike-specific TCR breadth than vaccine recipients.

TCRdb's table, derived via immunoSEQ multiplex PCR, lists solely in-frame clones and lacks some. The sample contains roughly 420,000 clones, 80% to 90% of which appear only once. Treatment meaning: about 20 received Ad26.COV2.S at low or high dose, single or two shots; 5 received placebo; per-sample allocation not given. Vaccine and placebo recipients were sampled on day 63 after the first injection. Concerning this clone itself: The antigen is not known.

The sequenced sample was peripheral blood, obtained in a trial of Ad26.COV2.S vaccine versus placebo. The source is a person aged 18-60 years who received the Ad26.COV2.S COVID-19 vaccine or a placebo.

The CDR3 here is CASSSMSGEKLFF. The CDR3 DNA reads as TGTGCCAGCAGCTCCATGTCTGGGGAAAAACTGTTTTTT. The V gene is TRBV5-6, the J gene TRBJ1-4; D is unclear. V was pared by 3 bases and J by 8 bases, with 11 bases between. The CDR3 length is 13 residues. CDR1 SGHDT and CDR2 YYEEEE come from the germline V gene.